This TCR beta chain was documented in a study of T cell repertoires in cytomegalovirus infection. About the research overall: Recently identified HLA-C-restricted CMV epitopes were among the peptides used. Based on public TCR beta signatures, there were indications of CMV infection and of a matching HLA type. General study results and limits: The response measured ex vivo was dominated by TCR beta clonotypes (HLA-C-restricted and CMV-specific). Cumulative frequency (of public TCR beta family members) identified carriers of CMV plus the relevant HLA.

A single record per CDR3 protein comes from TCRdb applying MiXCR to the reads. The repertoire has some 920,000 distinct CDR3 sequences, roughly 30% of them found once; the top ten carry more than 12%. This clonotype was detected ten times or more. Its matching antigen is unknown. The ends were cut back, 5 bases at V and 0 bases at J, with 11 bases in the middle. The CDR3 is 14 amino acids. In germline, CDR1 is SGHVS, CDR2 FNYEAQ. The material was cultured CD8+ T cells from PBMCs, obtained from culture after CMV antigen stimulation. The J gene is TRBJ2-7, the V gene TRBV7-6; TRBD2 might be the D (5 bases). The clonotype comes from a human donor in good health (CMV status not recorded). Some clones in this sample may be carry-over from other donors' samples. The chain's CDR3 is CASSRFGSSYEQYF. The CDR3, as DNA: TGTGCCAGCAGCAGATTTGGGAGCTCCTACGAGCAGTACTTC.